This T cell receptor beta chain was sequenced in a study of OX40 agonist ivuxolimab in advanced cancers. With respect to the entire study: The costimulatory receptor OX40 (CD134) was targeted by ivuxolimab, a fully human IgG2 agonistic monoclonal antibody. Intravenous ivuxolimab was administered to patients every 2 weeks at six dose levels: 0.01, 0.1, 0.3, 1.5, 3 and 10 mg/kg. Among the roughly 50 dose-escalation patients, some 20 had hepatocellular carcinoma, roughly 15 melanoma, 9 renal cell carcinoma and 9 head and neck cancer. In the dose-escalation cohort, approximately 82% of patients were male, and the mean age was 60 years with a range of roughly 23 to 79. Patients were allowed to have had prior anti-PD-1, anti-PD-L1 or anti-CTLA-4 therapy, and more than 30% of the dose-escalation patients had previously received checkpoint inhibitors. Partial responses occurred in three dose-escalation patients, of whom one had hepatocellular carcinoma and two had cutaneous melanoma. The purpose of peripheral TCRbeta sequencing was to test whether ivuxolimab changed TCR sequence diversity and led to clonal T-cell expansion. The paper describes the monotherapy dose-escalation part (N ≈ 52 patients) of the phase I trial of ivuxolimab. Study-wide findings and limitations: After ivuxolimab, expanded clones were on average more numerous among CD8+ T cells than among CD4+ T cells. Low levels of normalized T-cell clonal expansion were also seen in some patients who did not respond. At doses of 0.1 to 3.0 mg/kg, clonal expansion of both CD4+ and CD8+ blood T cells was observed from baseline to week 6. In the 0.1-3.0 mg/kg groups, partial responders had among the lowest normalized peripheral clonal expansion, particularly in CD8+ T cells. The antigen specificity of the clonally expanded peripheral T cells was not determined.

V is cut back by 5 bases and J by 5 bases, with 13 bases in the junction unmatched. The CDR3 holds 16 amino acids from the cysteine to the phenylalanine. This entry keeps only the CDR3 DNA: 48 bases, framed from base 1. For CDR1 and CDR2, the germline V gene lists SNHLY and FYNNEI. To sequence the TCRbeta CDR3 region, genomic DNA was isolated from the sorted cells. TCRbeta CDR3 regions were sequenced using the immunoSEQ Assay. The immuneACCESS repertoire file appears here via TCRdb, limited to in-frame rearrangements. These files lack a portion of the clones; in checked studies, under half of the deficit traces to unresolved V genes, and the cause of the others is not known. This sample comprises around 84,000 clones, about 90% of them detected only once. The ten top clones hold approximately 0.48% of the sample. Patients with autoimmune disease history or receiving systemic immunosuppression were excluded from the trial. Peripheral blood for TCR sequencing was drawn from every dose cohort at baseline, at cycle 4 day 1 and at cycle 7 day 1. The samples were drawn from a first-in-human, open-label, multicenter phase I dose-escalation trial of ivuxolimab. Adults with locally advanced or metastatic melanoma, renal cell carcinoma, hepatocellular carcinoma or head and neck squamous cell carcinoma were enrolled in the trial. Before TCR sequencing, CD4+ and CD8+ T cells were separately sorted from peripheral blood.

Concerning this clone itself: Its antigen remains undetermined. Base qualities are not provided; no much larger clone lies one nucleotide away.

The rearrangement joined TRBV2 to TRBJ2-5; 8 bases in the junction line up with TRBD1. This TCR was recovered from an adult with an advanced solid tumor such as melanoma, head and neck, liver or kidney cancer. The source was CD4+ or CD8+ T cells sorted from blood, collected in a trial of the OX40 agonist ivuxolimab. This receptor carries the CDR3 CASSILGQARRETQYF. The sequenced DNA: TGTGCCAGCAGTATTCTGGGACAGGCTAGAAGGGAGACCCAGTACTTC.